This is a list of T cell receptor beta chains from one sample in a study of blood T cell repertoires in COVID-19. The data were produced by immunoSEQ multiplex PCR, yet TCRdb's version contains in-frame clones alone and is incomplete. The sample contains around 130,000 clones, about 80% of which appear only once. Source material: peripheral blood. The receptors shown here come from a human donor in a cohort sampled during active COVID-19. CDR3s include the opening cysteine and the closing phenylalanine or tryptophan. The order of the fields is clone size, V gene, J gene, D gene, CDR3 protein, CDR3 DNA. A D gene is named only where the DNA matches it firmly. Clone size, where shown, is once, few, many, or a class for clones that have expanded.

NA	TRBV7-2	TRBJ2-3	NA	CASSPTSTDTQYF	TGTGCCAGCAGCCCGACTAGCACAGATACGCAGTATTTT
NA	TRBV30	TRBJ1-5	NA	CAWSGWTVGDQPQHF	TGTGCCTGGAGTGGCTGGACAGTTGGGGATCAGCCCCAGCATTTT
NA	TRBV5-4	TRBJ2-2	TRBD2	CASSFGGGDGTTGELFF	TGTGCCAGCAGCTTCGGGGGGGGAGACGGCACCACCGGGGAGCTGTTTTTT
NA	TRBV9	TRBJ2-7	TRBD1	CASSAREQGAHEQYF	TGTGCCAGCAGCGCCCGGGAACAGGGGGCCCACGAGCAGTACTTC
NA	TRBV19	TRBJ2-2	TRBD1	CASSMPGTVDTGELFF	TGTGCCAGTAGTATGCCGGGGACAGTAGACACCGGGGAGCTGTTTTTT
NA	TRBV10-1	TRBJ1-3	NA	CASAPQGRNTIYF	TGCGCCAGCGCCCCACAGGGTCGGAACACCATATATTTT
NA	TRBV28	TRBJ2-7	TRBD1	CASRWDRDLTYEQYF	TGTGCCAGCAGGTGGGACAGGGACTTGACCTACGAGCAGTACTTC
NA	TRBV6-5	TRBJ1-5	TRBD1	CASNSGGQPQHF	TGTGCCAGCAACTCAGGGGGTCAGCCCCAGCATTTT
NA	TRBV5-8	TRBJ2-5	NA	CASSFMGRVEETQYF	TGTGCCAGCAGCTTCATGGGCAGGGTAGAAGAGACCCAGTACTTC
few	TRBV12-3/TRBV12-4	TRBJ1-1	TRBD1	CASRPDRDTEAFF	TGTGCCAGCAGGCCGGACAGGGACACTGAAGCTTTCTTT
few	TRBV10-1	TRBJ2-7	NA	CASSHGYEQYF	TGCGCCAGCAGTCACGGGTACGAGCAGTACTTC
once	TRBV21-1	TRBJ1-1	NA	CASSTAEGRGTEAFF	TGTGCCAGCAGCACGGCGGAGGGCCGCGGCACTGAAGCTTTCTTT
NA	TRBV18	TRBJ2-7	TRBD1	CASSPRTGVPYEQYF	TGTGCCAGCTCACCACGGACAGGGGTTCCCTACGAGCAGTACTTC
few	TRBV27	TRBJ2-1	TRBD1	CASSQGDRTYNEQFF	TGTGCCAGCAGCCAAGGGGACAGGACATACAATGAGCAGTTCTTC
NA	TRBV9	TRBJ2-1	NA	CASHPKAGPSYNEQFF	TGTGCCAGCCACCCTAAAGCGGGCCCCTCCTACAATGAGCAGTTCTTC
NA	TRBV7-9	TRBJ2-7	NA	CASSSLDHGHSYEQYF	TGTGCCAGCAGCTCCTTGGACCATGGACATAGCTACGAGCAGTACTTC
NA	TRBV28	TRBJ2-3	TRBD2	CASRLAGGPRGADTQYF	TGTGCCAGCAGATTAGCGGGGGGGCCGAGGGGAGCAGATACGCAGTATTTT
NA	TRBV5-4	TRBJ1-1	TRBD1	CASSFPGQMNTEAFF	TGTGCCAGCAGCTTCCCGGGACAGATGAACACTGAAGCTTTCTTT
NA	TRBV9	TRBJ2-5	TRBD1	CASTKGAQYQETQYF	TGTGCCAGCACCAAGGGGGCGCAGTACCAAGAGACCCAGTACTTC
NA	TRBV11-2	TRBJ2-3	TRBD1	CASSFSSGTGYQDTQYF	TGTGCCAGCAGCTTCAGTTCCGGGACAGGGTATCAAGATACGCAGTATTTT